Here is one T cell receptor beta chain with its context. TCRdb re-called the 5' RACE reads; one entry per CDR3 protein, DNA not given. The table lists 200,000 to 300,000 distinct CDR3 sequences. The CDR3 spans 14 residues. The germline CDR1 and CDR2 sequences are SEHNR and FQNEAQ (reference sequence). This sample was taken from a study of T cells expressing NK-cell markers. Study-wide context: According to the study, TCR beta repertoires originated from sorted CD3+CD56+NKG2C+, CD3+CD56+NKG2C- and CD3+CD56-NKG2C+ T cells.

The gene calls are TRBV7-9 and TRBJ2-1; absent DNA, TCRdb's TRBD2 call cannot be checked. Sequencing was done on a sample of blood T cells: a sorted CD56 or NKG2C T cell subset, CD4+ or CD8+ T cells, or bulk PBMC T cells (not recorded which). This receptor was taken from a man aged 18 to 35 in good health. This CDR3 reads CASRYFRKGDEQFF.